This paragraph covers one T cell receptor (beta chain) sequence. Its antigen is unidentified. This specimen belongs to a study of shared clonotypes between healthy human individuals. Study information: The study used three CD4 naive, three CD4 memory, two CD8 naive and one CD8 memory plate per donor. Study-wide results and caveats: For sorted subsets, rarefaction showed incomplete sequencing despite large depth. Across several donors, naive CD4 shared 5% to 5.5%, naive CD8 around 3.5%, memory CD4 roughly 2.5%, memory CD8 0.4% to 0.5%. In general, naive subsets displayed greater estimated richness than memory subsets did.

The assay was immunoSEQ multiplex PCR, and TCRdb's table has in-frame clones only and misses some. This table has approximately 940,000 clones, more than 75% appearing once. The V gene end was trimmed by 5 bases and the J gene end by 2 bases; junction bases not matched to a gene: 11. This CDR3 has 16 amino acids. Germline V gene data show CDR1 as SGHTA and CDR2 as FQGNSA. This receptor was identified in a man aged 18 to 30 in good health. The chain links TRBV7-2 to TRBJ1-1, with 7 bases fitting TRBD1. The sample was memory CD4+ T cells sorted from blood. Subset here: CD45RA-negative fraction. CDR3 protein: CASSPFRTGANTEAFF. CDR3 bases: TGTGCCAGCAGCCCTTTTAGGACAGGAGCAAACACTGAAGCTTTCTTT.